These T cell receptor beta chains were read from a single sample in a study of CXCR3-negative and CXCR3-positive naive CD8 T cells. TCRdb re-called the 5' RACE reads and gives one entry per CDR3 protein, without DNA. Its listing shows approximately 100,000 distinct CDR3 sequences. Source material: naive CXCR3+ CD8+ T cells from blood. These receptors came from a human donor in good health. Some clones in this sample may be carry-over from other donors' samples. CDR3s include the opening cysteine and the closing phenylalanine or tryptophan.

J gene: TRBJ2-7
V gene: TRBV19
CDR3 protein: CASRASWGAYEQYF

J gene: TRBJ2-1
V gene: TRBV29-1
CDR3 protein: CSVEDGAQYNEQFF

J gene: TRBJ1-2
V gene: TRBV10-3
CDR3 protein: CAISDPLAGALYGYTF

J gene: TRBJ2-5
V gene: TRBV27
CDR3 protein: CASSSSRATVEHKRTQYF

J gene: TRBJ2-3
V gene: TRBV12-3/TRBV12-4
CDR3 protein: CASSLTGAGGTDTQYF

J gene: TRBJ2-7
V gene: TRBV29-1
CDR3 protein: CSASGGATYEQYF

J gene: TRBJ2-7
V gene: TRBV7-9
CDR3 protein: CASSPRWAGEQYF

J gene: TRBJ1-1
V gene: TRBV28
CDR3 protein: CASSPGRKAFF

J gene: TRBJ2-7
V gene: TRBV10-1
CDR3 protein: CASSEGGLAGREPPYEQYF

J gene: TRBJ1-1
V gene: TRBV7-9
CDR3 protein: CASSLVNTGEGTEAFF

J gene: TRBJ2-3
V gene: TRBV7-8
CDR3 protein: CASSLQRQGTDTQYF

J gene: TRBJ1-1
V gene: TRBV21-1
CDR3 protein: CASSKPLDRGHF

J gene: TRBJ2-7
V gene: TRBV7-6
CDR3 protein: CASSPSASGALRSYEQYF

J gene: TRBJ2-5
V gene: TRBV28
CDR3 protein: CASRLPTGEETQYF

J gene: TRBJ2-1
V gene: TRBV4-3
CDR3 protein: CASSQDRGLGYEQFF

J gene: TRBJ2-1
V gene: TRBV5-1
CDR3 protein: CASSFAGGPSYNEQFF

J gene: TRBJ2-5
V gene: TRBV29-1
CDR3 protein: CGVTGGETQYF

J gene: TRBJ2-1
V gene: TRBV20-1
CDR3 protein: CSARDHTGGFGNEQFF

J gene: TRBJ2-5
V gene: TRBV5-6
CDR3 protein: CASSLGVGRIQESQYF

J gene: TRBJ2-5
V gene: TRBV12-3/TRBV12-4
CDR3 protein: CASSLGRVRETQYF

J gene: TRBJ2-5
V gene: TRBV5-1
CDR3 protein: CASSSSGQAKYQETQYF

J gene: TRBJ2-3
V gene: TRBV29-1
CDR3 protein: CSVGQGVADTQYF

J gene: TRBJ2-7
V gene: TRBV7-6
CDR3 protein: CASSVHTDYEQYF

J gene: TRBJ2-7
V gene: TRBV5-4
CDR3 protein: CASSLRRAGGRDEQYF

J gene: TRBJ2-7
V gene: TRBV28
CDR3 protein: CASSWDRSTYEQYF

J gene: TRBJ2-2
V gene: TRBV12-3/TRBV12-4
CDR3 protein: CASSRRGGGPDGELFF

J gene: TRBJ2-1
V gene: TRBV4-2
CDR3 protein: CASSQVVAPSSYNEQFF

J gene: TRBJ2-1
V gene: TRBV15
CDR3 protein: CAAGGETPNNEQFF

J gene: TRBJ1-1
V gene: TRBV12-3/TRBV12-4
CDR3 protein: CASSWTGAVNTEAFF

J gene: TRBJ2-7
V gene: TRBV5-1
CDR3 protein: CASSLSTSSYEQYF

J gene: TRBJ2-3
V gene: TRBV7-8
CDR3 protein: CASSPLDEATQYF

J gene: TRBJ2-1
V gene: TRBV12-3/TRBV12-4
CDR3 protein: CASSWGAGTGHNEQFF

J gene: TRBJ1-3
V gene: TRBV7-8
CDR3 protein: CASSLNRRQRSNTIYF